This passage covers 6 T cell receptor beta chains from one sample sequenced in a study of T cells in Graves' hyperthyroidism and ophthalmopathy. The CDR3 regions of TCR beta were amplified from RNA transcripts. The primer set for the first-round RT-PCR of the TCR CDR3 was HTBI. TCRdb reprocessed the multiplex PCR reads via MiXCR and lists one record per CDR3 protein. This sample has around 420,000 distinct CDR3 sequences; approximately 14% occur once, and the top ten carry roughly 13%. Sequencing was performed on blood. The receptor source for this set is a young woman with Graves' hyperthyroidism.

This clonotype turned up a few times. The chain has TRBV5-4 and TRBJ2-5, with D unresolved. The V gene's germline CDR1 is SGHNT and CDR2 YYREEE (reference sequence). The CDR3 runs 14 residues. Trimming shortened V by 0 bases and J by 0 bases, and 6 bases separated the two germline ends. The CDR3 spells CASSLDGYQETQYF. The DNA of the CDR3 is TGTGCCAGCAGCTTGGATGGCTACCAAGAGACCCAGTACTTC.

This clonotype appeared a few times. The chain uses TRBV4-1 and TRBJ1-4; D is unclear. V was clipped by 2 bases and J by 8 bases, with 12 bases between them. Germline lookup yields CDR1 MGHRA and CDR2 YSYEKL. This CDR3 has 14 residues. The CDR3 is CASSQSGTGEKLFF. DNA for the CDR3: TGCGCCAGCAGCCAATCAGGCACTGGGGAAAAACTGTTTTTT.

The chain recombines TRBV2 with TRBJ2-7; TRBD2 matches at 8 bases. The V segment lost 8 bases and the J segment 9 bases; nucleotides outside the gene matches: 12. The germline V gene has CDR1 SNHLY and CDR2 FYNNEI. This CDR3 region has 13 residues. The CDR3 DNA sequence: TGTGCCAGCGGGGAGGATAGCGGGACGGGGCAGTACTTC. It encodes CASGEDSGTGQYF.

V and J are TRBV3-1 and TRBJ1-2, with 9 positions matching TRBD1. The CDR3 runs to 16 residues. Per the germline V gene, CDR1 is LGHDT and CDR2 is YNNKEL (reference sequence). The trim removed 4 bases at V and 5 bases at J, leaving 11 bases unmatched. The CDR3, as DNA: TGTGCCAGCAGCCTTAACCCGGGACAGGGAAGGTATGGCTACACCTTC. Amino acids: CASSLNPGQGRYGYTF.

This clonotype was recorded many times. The genes are TRBV28 and TRBJ2-1; the match to TRBD2 covers 9 bases. The V gene end was trimmed by 1 base and the J gene end by 6 bases; junction bases not matched to a gene: 7. The CDR3 sequence is 16 residues long. From germline, CDR1 is MDHEN and CDR2 SYDVKM. The CDR3 spells CASSLLSSGIFNEQFF. DNA of the CDR3: TGTGCCAGCAGTTTATTATCTAGCGGGATCTTCAATGAGCAGTTCTTC. Drawing the rest from reference TRBV28 and TRBJ2-1, the complete variable domain is DVKVTQSSRYLVKRTGEKVFLECVQDMDHENMFWYRQDPGLGLRLIYFSYDVKMKEKGDIPEGYSVSREKKERFSLILESASTNQTSMYLCASSLLSSGIFNEQFFGPGTRLTVL.

This chain connects TRBV20-1 to TRBJ1-6; 7 bases match TRBD1. Germline V CDR1 and CDR2: DFQATT, SNEGSKA (reference sequence). V trimming: 8 bases; J trimming: 6 bases; junction bases outside the gene matches: 7. The CDR3 is 13 amino acids. Here the CDR3 DNA reads TGCAGTCCCTGGGGGACAGCTAATTCACCCCTCCACTTT. Translated, it gives CSPWGTANSPLHF.